One and the same sample provided the 19 T cell receptor beta chains below, sequenced in a study of cytomegalovirus exposure and HLA in healthy donors (dated by TCRdb to about 2017). Library construction relied on the immunoSEQ multiplex PCR assay. A mixture of 60 forward primers for TCR Vbeta segments and 13 reverse primers for TCR Jbeta segments was used in the multiplex PCR. In its TCRdb copy, this immuneACCESS table keeps in-frame sequences only and misses some clones. Where compared with another copy, unresolved V genes explain less than half of these, and the others have no known cause. Present in this sample are over 80,000 clones, 60% to 85% of which were seen just once. The leading ten clones occupy about a sixth of the sample. Sequencing was performed on PBMCs. These receptors were collected from a man in his 60s in good health and CMV-seropositive.

This clone has just a few counts. The chain links TRBV4-3 to TRBJ1-6; 7 bases match TRBD1. Trimming removed 0 bases from V and 7 bases from J; junction bases left unmatched: 3. Germline assignment: CDR1 LGHNA and CDR2 YSLEER. The CDR3 sequence is 15 residues long. The DNA of the CDR3 is TGCGCCAGCAGCCAAGAAAGGGGGCGGAATTCACCCCTCCACTTT. It is translated as CASSQERGRNSPLHF.

The chain is built from TRBV2 and TRBJ2-1; no clear D gene. Germline V gene data show CDR1 as SNHLY and CDR2 as FYNNEI. The CDR3 sequence is 14 residues long. V gave up 10 bases and J gave up 0 bases, with 13 bases separating them. CDR3 bases: TGTGCCACCTCGGGTGTGAGCTCCTACAATGAGCAGTTCTTC. Translation gives CATSGVSSYNEQFF. Together with reference TRBV2 and TRBJ2-1, the CDR3 gives the full variable domain: EPEVTQTPSHQVTQMGQEVILRCVPISNHLYFYWYRQILGQKVEFLVSFYNNEISEKSEIFDDQFSVERPDGSNFTLKIRSTKLEDSAMYFCATSGVSSYNEQFFGPGTRLTVL.

J is TRBJ1-4 and V is TRBV12-2; the table's D call, TRBD1, was not checked against the DNA. TRBV12-2 is tagged as a pseudogene. The CDR3 covers 15 residues. CDR3 in amino acids: CASRQSGGANEKLFF. Written as DNA, the CDR3 is TGTGCAAGTCGTCAGTCAGGGGGAGCTAATGAAAAACTGTTTTTT.

The chain combines TRBV11-2 with TRBJ1-1, with 8 bases fitting TRBD1. V lost 5 bases and J lost 10; bases outside the gene matches: 9. The CDR3 loop spans 13 amino acids. From germline, CDR1 is SGHAT and CDR2 FQNNGV. The CDR3 DNA sequence: TGTGCCAGCAGCCAAAGTCAGGGGGCCGGAGCTTTCTTT. This gives the protein CASSQSQGAGAFF. The full variable domain, rest sourced from reference TRBV11-2 and TRBJ1-1, is EAGVAQSPRYKIIEKRQSVAFWCNPISGHATLYWYQQILGQGPKLLIQFQNNGVVDDSQLPKDRFSAERLKGVDSTLKIQPAKLEDSAVYLCASSQSQGAGAFFGQGTRLTVV.

This chain connects TRBV7-9 to TRBJ2-2; D is unclear. This CDR3 region has 15 residues. Germline values: CDR1 SEHNR, CDR2 FQNEAQ (reference sequence). The V gene lost 2 bases and the J gene lost 7 bases, with 14 bases spanning the gap. The CDR3 nucleotides read TGTGCCAGCAGCTTATCCCCGGTAGTTCGCGGGGAGCTGTTTTTT. Translation: CASSLSPVVRGELFF.

The V call is TRBV6-6, the J call TRBJ2-1; 11 bases map to TRBD1. V lost 6 bases to trimming and J lost 6 bases; unmatched junction nucleotides: 10. This CDR3 is 16 amino acids long. Germline V CDR1 and CDR2: MNHNY, SVGAGI (reference sequence). For the CDR3, the DNA is TGTGCCAGCAGCAACCGGGACAGGGGGTTAGTCAATGAGCAGTTCTTC. Its protein is CASSNRDRGLVNEQFF.

The V call is TRBV23-1, the J call TRBJ2-5, with D maybe TRBD2 (7 bases). TRBV23-1 is given ORF status, its function remaining uncertain. This CDR3 comprises 17 residues. V gave up 6 bases and J gave up 1 base, with 21 bases separating them. DNA of the CDR3: TGCGCCAGCAGACACCACGGGGGCGGGGGACTCCAAGAGACCCAGTACTTC. Translation: CASRHHGGGGLQETQYF.

This sequence joins TRBV28 and TRBJ1-2; maybe TRBD1 (6 bases). Germline V lookup: CDR1 MDHEN, CDR2 SYDVKM. V shed 6 bases and J shed 3 bases, with 14 bases lying between them. This CDR3 region has 14 residues. The CDR3 reads CASRQQGNDYGYTF. DNA for the CDR3: TGTGCCAGCAGACAACAGGGAAATGACTATGGCTACACCTTC.

This clone showed up just a few times. V gene TRBV7-3 combines with J gene TRBJ1-4, with 7 bases matching TRBD1. Trimming at V came to 2 bases and at J to 5 bases, leaving 23 bases not matched to a gene. Germline CDR1 is SGHTA and CDR2 is FQGTGA. The CDR3 contains 21 residues. CDR3 protein: CASSLSSTVSGRSQGNEKLFF. The CDR3 coding sequence is TGTGCCAGCAGCTTATCTTCCACTGTCTCGGGACGGTCACAGGGGAATGAAAAACTGTTTTTT.

V is TRBV19 and J is TRBJ1-1; D not certain. CDR1 LNHDA and CDR2 SQIVND come from the germline V gene (reference sequence). Deletions cut 3 bases from V and 3 bases from J, with 11 bases between. This CDR3 comprises 14 residues. The CDR3 nucleotides read TGTGCCAGTAGTATCGTCGGGATCCACACTGAAGCTTTCTTT. It encodes CASSIVGIHTEAFF.

V is TRBV5-1 and J is TRBJ1-1, with D uncertain. The V gene's germline CDR1 is SGHRS and CDR2 YFSETQ. The length of the CDR3 is 13 residues. V was pared by 7 bases and J by 5 bases, with 15 bases between. Written as DNA, the CDR3 is TGCGCCAGCGGTTTCTCGCGCGGGACTGAAGCTTTCTTT. This translates into CASGFSRGTEAFF.

The chain links TRBV7-8 to TRBJ2-5; the match to TRBD2 covers 9 bases. Gene TRBJ2-7 matches the end of the DNA better, so the J call may be wrong. This CDR3 comprises 16 residues. The germline V gene has CDR1 SGHVS and CDR2 FQNEAQ. The CDR3 protein is CASSPLGLAYVYEQYF. The DNA of the CDR3 is TGTGCCAGCAGCCCCTTGGGACTAGCCTACGTCTACGAGCAGTACTTC.

The chain carries TRBV7-2 and TRBJ2-7; D call uncertain. This CDR3 contains 11 residues. Trimming took off 4 bases at V and 3 bases at J, with 4 bases between the two ends. The germline V gene has CDR1 SGHTA and CDR2 FQGNSA. In nucleotides, the CDR3 is TGTGCCAGCAGCTCCCTCTACGAGCAGTACTTC. Its protein product is CASSSLYEQYF. Combining the CDR3 with reference TRBV7-2 and TRBJ2-7 gives the whole variable domain GAGVSQSPSNKVTEKGKDVELRCDPISGHTALYWYRQSLGQGLEFLIYFQGNSAPDKSGLPSDRFSAERTGGSVSTLTIQRTQQEDSAVYLCASSSLYEQYFGPGTRLTVT.

The chain couples TRBV9 to TRBJ2-4; 7 bases fit TRBD2. CDR1 SGDLS and CDR2 YYNGEE come from the germline V gene. This CDR3 contains 15 residues. V lost 3 bases to trimming and J lost 2 bases; unmatched junction nucleotides: 5. The CDR3 is CASSGGGTSKNIQYF. CDR3 in DNA: TGTGCCAGCAGCGGGGGAGGGACGTCCAAAAACATTCAGTACTTC.

This clone has more than one count but fewer than ten. The rearrangement joins TRBV7-3 to TRBJ2-3; TRBD2 agrees at 9 bases. With 5 bases clipped from V and 6 bases from J, the junction kept 6 bases outside the gene matches. CDR3 size: 14 residues. Germline assignment: CDR1 SGHTA and CDR2 FQGTGA. The DNA of the CDR3 is TGTGCCAGCAGCGAACGCGGGGGGGCCGATACGCAGTATTTT. Protein product: CASSERGGADTQYF.

CDR3 in amino acids: CASSLGPNYEQYF. CDR3 coding DNA: TGTGCCAGCAGCTTGGGACCGAACTACGAGCAGTACTTC. The chain has TRBV5-6 and TRBJ2-5; no firm D call. Gene TRBJ2-7 matches the end of the DNA better, so the J call may be wrong. Germline CDR1 is SGHDT and CDR2 is YYEEEE. The CDR3 sequence is 13 residues long.

In this sample, this clone turned up a few times. The CDR3: CASSLGGEAYNEQFF. The CDR3 coding sequence is TGTGCCAGCAGTTTAGGTGGTGAGGCCTACAATGAGCAGTTCTTC. The chain couples TRBV27 to TRBJ2-1; D gene uncertain. The CDR3 runs to 15 residues. CDR1 is MNHEY, CDR2 SMNVEV, per germline (reference sequence). The V end lost 2 bases, the J end lost 2 bases, and 10 bases lay between the germline ends.

V and J are TRBV5-1 and TRBJ1-6; 12 bases are a match to TRBD1. The V gene end was trimmed by 4 bases and the J gene end by 10 bases; junction bases not matched to a gene: 6. This CDR3 is 15 amino acids long. Germline loops: CDR1 SGHRS, CDR2 YFSETQ. This chain's CDR3 is CASSTGQGARSPLHF. In DNA form, the CDR3 reads TGCGCCAGCAGCACGGGACAGGGGGCAAGATCACCCCTCCACTTT.

In nucleotides, the CDR3 is TGTGCCAGCAGCCCCGGTCGGGGGTTCGACCAAGAGACCCAGTACTTC. Translated, it gives CASSPGRGFDQETQYF. V usage is TRBV5-8 and J usage is TRBJ2-5; D perhaps matches TRBD2 (6 bases). The CDR3 consists of 16 residues. Germline V gene data show CDR1 as SGHTS and CDR2 as YDEGEE. Between the trimmed V and J ends, which lost 4 bases and 0 bases, there was a span of 16 bases.